These 17 T cell receptor beta chains share one sample of origin, sequenced in a study of blood T cell repertoires in COVID-19. Sequencing was performed with immunoSEQ multiplex PCR; in TCRdb, only in-frame clones are kept and a portion is missing. The sample has more than 300,000 clones; roughly 86% are singletons. Material: peripheral blood. The source of these receptors is a woman aged 25 to 39 with COVID-19, enrolled during active disease.

Remarks on this clone: The junction shows a germline mismatch at one end, possibly a read error. The rearrangement joins TRBV24-1 to TRBJ2-1, with D possibly being TRBD1 or TRBD2 (7 bases each). This CDR3 region has 13 residues. The germline gives CDR1 KGHDR, CDR2 SFDVKD. The CDR3: CAPRGGGNNEQFF. In nucleotides, the CDR3 is TGTGCCCCCAGGGGGGGAGGGAACAATGAGCAGTTCTTC.

J is TRBJ2-5 and V is TRBV5-1; 7 bases agree with TRBD1. Germline V gene sequence: CDR1 SGHRS, CDR2 YFSETQ. The CDR3 length is 15 residues. The trim removed 3 bases at V and 1 base at J, leaving 6 bases unmatched. The DNA of the CDR3 is TGCGCCAGCAGCTGGACCGGGACAGTCCAAGAGACCCAGTACTTC. Its translation: CASSWTGTVQETQYF.

The V and J genes are TRBV10-3 and TRBJ2-3; unclear D gene. The CDR3 is 16 amino acids. The V gene's germline CDR1 is ENHRY and CDR2 SYGVKD. Trimming took off 0 bases at V and 5 bases at J, with 15 bases between the two ends. The CDR3 loop is CAISESTGSTGDTQYF. The CDR3 DNA reads as TGTGCCATCAGTGAGTCCACCGGGTCCACGGGAGATACGCAGTATTTT.

The gene calls are TRBV12-5 and TRBJ2-1; perhaps TRBD2 as D (5 bases). The germline gives CDR1 LGHNT, CDR2 FRNRAP. The CDR3 runs 15 residues. Trimming left V 1 base short and J 3 bases short, with 10 bases between. This CDR3 is CASGLDGVVYNEQFF. The CDR3 DNA is TGTGCTAGTGGTTTGGACGGGGTGGTCTACAATGAGCAGTTCTTC.

CDR3 loop: CASTPRGPGNEQFF. The CDR3 DNA follows: TGTGCCAGCACCCCTAGGGGGCCGGGGAATGAGCAGTTCTTC. The chain recombines TRBV6-5 with TRBJ2-1, with TRBD1 matching 7 bases. V lost 7 bases to trimming and J lost 7 bases; unmatched junction nucleotides: 10. This CDR3 is built from 14 residues. Germline-derived CDR1 and CDR2 are MNHEY and SVGAGI.

With respect to this clone: Other nucleotide sequences in the sample specify the same CDR3. This chain joins TRBV6-5 and TRBJ1-6; 7 nucleotides line up with TRBD1. The V gene end was trimmed by 4 bases and the J gene end by 4 bases; junction bases not matched to a gene: 4. CDR1 and CDR2 (germline): MNHEY, SVGAGI. The CDR3 is made up of 15 amino acids. CDR3 nucleotide sequence: TGTGCCAGCAGTTCTTCAGGGGGGTATAATTCACCCCTCCACTTT. The encoded protein is CASSSSGGYNSPLHF.

This chain uses TRBV12-5 with TRBJ1-1; a possible D gene is TRBD1 (6 bases). Between the trimmed V and J ends, which lost 4 bases and 0 bases, there was a span of 9 bases. There are 14 residues in the CDR3. Per germline, CDR1 LGHNT and CDR2 FRNRAP. CDR3 bases: TGTGCTAGTGGTTCGGGACAAATGAACACTGAAGCTTTCTTT. Translation: CASGSGQMNTEAFF. Based on the CDR3 plus reference TRBV12-5 and TRBJ1-1, the full variable domain is DARVTQTPRHKVTEMGQEVTMRCQPILGHNTVFWYRQTMMQGLELLAYFRNRAPLDDSGMPKDRFSAEMPDATLATLKIQPSEPRDSAVYFCASGSGQMNTEAFFGQGTRLTVV.

V gene TRBV30 combines with J gene TRBJ1-4; D remains ambiguous. Germline V gene sequence: CDR1 GTSNPN, CDR2 SVGIG (reference sequence). V shed 3 bases and J shed 1 base, with 6 bases lying between them. This CDR3 comprises 13 residues. CDR3 amino acids: CAWSLLTNEKLFF. CDR3 bases: TGTGCCTGGAGCCTCTTAACTAATGAAAAACTGTTTTTT.

This clone was seen a few times. V is TRBV10-3 and J is TRBJ1-3; 8 nucleotides align to TRBD1. Germline V gene sequence: CDR1 ENHRY, CDR2 SYGVKD. This CDR3 region has 17 residues. Losses at the gene ends were 0 bases for V and 2 bases for J; bases not matched to a gene: 6. In nucleotides, the CDR3 is TGTGCCATCAGTGAGTCGACGACAGGGGTTACTGGAAACACCATATATTTT. It is translated as CAISESTTGVTGNTIYF.

This rearrangement joins TRBV27 to TRBJ2-5; the D is unclear. Germline V lookup: CDR1 MNHEY, CDR2 SMNVEV (reference sequence). This CDR3 is built from 15 residues. V lost 2 bases and J 1 base, leaving 11 bases between the germline ends. The CDR3 is CASSLHLTAQETQYF. In nucleotides, the CDR3 is TGTGCCAGCAGTTTACACCTGACTGCCCAAGAGACCCAGTACTTC.

The rearrangement uses TRBV24-1 and TRBJ2-7; a possible D gene is TRBD2 (6 bases). Trimming pared 2 bases from V and 5 bases from J, leaving 18 bases between. Germline-derived CDR1 and CDR2 are KGHDR and SFDVKD. The CDR3 extends over 16 amino acids. The DNA of the CDR3 is TGTGCCACCAGTGATTCGCGGTCTAGCGCCAGGGACGAGCAGTACTTC. Translating it yields CATSDSRSSARDEQYF.

This clone is a singleton in its sample. This chain joins TRBV5-1 and TRBJ2-1, with 9 nucleotides matching TRBD2. Germline CDR1 is SGHRS and CDR2 is YFSETQ. J gave up 7 bases and V 3 bases, and 8 bases lay outside the gene matches. The CDR3 is 15 residues long. As DNA, the CDR3 is TGCGCCAGCAGCTCGGCGGGAGGGGTCGGGAATGAGCAGTTCTTC. Encoded protein: CASSSAGGVGNEQFF.

This chain connects TRBV19 to TRBJ1-5; D call uncertain. CDR1 LNHDA and CDR2 SQIVND come from the germline V gene (reference sequence). This CDR3 has 12 residues. V shed 10 bases and J shed 5 bases, with 12 bases lying between them. The CDR3 DNA reads as TGTGCCACCCGAGGGAGATATCAGCCCCAGCATTTT. Amino acids: CATRGRYQPQHF.

CDR3: CASSPRQIADTQYF. CDR3 bases: TGTGCCAGCAGCCCTAGACAGATCGCAGATACGCAGTATTTT. J is TRBJ2-3 and V is TRBV7-6; weak D call: TRBD1 (5 bases). V gave up 5 bases and J gave up 4 bases, with 13 bases separating them. The germline gives CDR1 SGHVS, CDR2 FNYEAQ. This CDR3 region has 14 residues.

This clone was observed once. The chain recombines TRBV2 with TRBJ1-4; D ambiguous. CDR3 size: 14 residues. Trimming pared 8 bases from V and 8 bases from J, leaving 18 bases between. CDR1 is SNHLY and CDR2 is FYNNEI in the germline V gene. CDR3 amino acids: CASALLFSREKLFF. The CDR3 nucleotides are TGTGCCAGCGCCCTTTTGTTCAGTCGCGAAAAACTGTTTTTT.

The V gene is TRBV6-1, the J gene TRBJ2-5; D call uncertain. V lost 1 base to trimming and J lost 5 bases, with 8 bases between them. The CDR3 covers 13 residues. Germline values: CDR1 MNHNS, CDR2 SASEGT. This CDR3 is CASSEGDWETQYF. The CDR3 nucleotides are TGTGCCAGCAGTGAAGGTGACTGGGAGACCCAGTACTTC.

The CDR3 is CASSPSPAGGLVNTQYF. The CDR3 DNA is TGTGCCAGCAGCCCGAGCCCAGCGGGAGGGCTTGTGAATACGCAGTATTTT. The chain carries TRBV5-4 and TRBJ2-3; 10 nucleotides align to TRBD2. In germline, CDR1 is SGHNT, CDR2 YYREEE (reference sequence). The CDR3 is made up of 17 amino acids. The V segment lost 4 bases and the J segment 7 bases; nucleotides outside the gene matches: 15.